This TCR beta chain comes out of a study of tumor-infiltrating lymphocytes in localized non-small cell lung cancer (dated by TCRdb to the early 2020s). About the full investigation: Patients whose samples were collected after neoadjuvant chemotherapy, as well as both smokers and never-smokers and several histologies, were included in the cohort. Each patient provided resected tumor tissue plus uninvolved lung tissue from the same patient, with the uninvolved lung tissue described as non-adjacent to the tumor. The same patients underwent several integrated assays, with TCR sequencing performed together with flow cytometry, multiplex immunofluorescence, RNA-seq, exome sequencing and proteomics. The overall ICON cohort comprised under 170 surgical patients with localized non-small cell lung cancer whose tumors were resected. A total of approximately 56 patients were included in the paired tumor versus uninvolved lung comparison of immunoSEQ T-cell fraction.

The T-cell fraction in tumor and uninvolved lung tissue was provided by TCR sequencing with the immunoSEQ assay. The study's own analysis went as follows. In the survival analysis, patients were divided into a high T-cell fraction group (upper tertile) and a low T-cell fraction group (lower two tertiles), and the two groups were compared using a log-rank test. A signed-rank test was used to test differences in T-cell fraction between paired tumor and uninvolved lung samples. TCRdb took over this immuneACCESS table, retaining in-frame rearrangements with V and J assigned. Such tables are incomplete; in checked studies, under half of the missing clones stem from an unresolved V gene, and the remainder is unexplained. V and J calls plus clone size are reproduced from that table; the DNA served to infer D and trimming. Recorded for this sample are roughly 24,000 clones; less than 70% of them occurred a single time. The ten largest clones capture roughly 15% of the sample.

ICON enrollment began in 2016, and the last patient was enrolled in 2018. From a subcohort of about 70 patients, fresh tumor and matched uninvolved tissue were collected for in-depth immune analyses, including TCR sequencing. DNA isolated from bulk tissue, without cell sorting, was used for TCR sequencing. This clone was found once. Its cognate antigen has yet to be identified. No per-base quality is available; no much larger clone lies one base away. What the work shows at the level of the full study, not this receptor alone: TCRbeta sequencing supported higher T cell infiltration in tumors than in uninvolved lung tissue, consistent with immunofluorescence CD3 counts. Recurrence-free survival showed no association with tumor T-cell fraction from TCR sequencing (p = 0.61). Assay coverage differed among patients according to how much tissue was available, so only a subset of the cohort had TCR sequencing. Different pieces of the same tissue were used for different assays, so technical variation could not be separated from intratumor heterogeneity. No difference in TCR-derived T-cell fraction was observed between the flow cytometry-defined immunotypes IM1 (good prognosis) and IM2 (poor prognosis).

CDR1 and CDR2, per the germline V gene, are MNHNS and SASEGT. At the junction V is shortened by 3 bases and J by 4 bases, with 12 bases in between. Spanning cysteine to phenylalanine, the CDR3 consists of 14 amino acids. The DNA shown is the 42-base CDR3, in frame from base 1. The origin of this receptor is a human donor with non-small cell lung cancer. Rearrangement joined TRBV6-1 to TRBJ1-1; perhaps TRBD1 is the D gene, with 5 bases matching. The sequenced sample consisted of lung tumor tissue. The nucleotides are TGTGCCAGCAGTGAGCAGGGAGGTGGCACTGAAGCTTTCTTT. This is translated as CASSEQGGGTEAFF.